The rows below give T cell receptor beta chains drawn from one sample of a study of blood T cell repertoires in COVID-19. Sequenced by immunoSEQ multiplex PCR; TCRdb stores in-frame clones only, minus some. The sample shows around 500,000 clones, approximately 90% of them seen only once. Sequencing was carried out using PBMCs or T cells enriched from blood (not recorded which). These receptors all stem from a woman in her fifties or sixties who had recovered from COVID-19. The CDR3 runs from the conserved cysteine through the conserved F or W. A D gene is named only where the DNA matches it firmly. Size values are once, few and many counts, or a class for expanded clones, and some rows have none.

NA	TRBJ1-1	TRBV7-2	NA	CASSFSGVNTEAFF	TGTGCCAGCAGCTTTAGCGGGGTGAACACTGAAGCTTTCTTT
TRBD1	TRBJ2-3	TRBV11-2	NA	CASSLPGQGSSSTDTQYF	TGTGCCAGCAGCTTACCCGGACAGGGCTCTTCTAGCACAGATACGCAGTATTTT
NA	TRBJ1-1	TRBV5-1	NA	CASSPGTPTNTEAFF	TGCGCCAGCAGCCCCGGGACACCAACGAACACTGAAGCTTTCTTT
NA	TRBJ2-2	TRBV5-1	NA	CASSEGGSPYTGELFF	TGCGCCAGCAGCGAAGGGGGTTCTCCGTACACCGGGGAGCTGTTTTTT
TRBD1	TRBJ1-4	TRBV7-9	NA	CASSIIYRDSSNEKLFF	TGTGCCAGCAGCATAATATACCGGGACAGTTCCAATGAAAAACTGTTTTTT
NA	TRBJ2-1	TRBV30	NA	CAWSATYNEQFF	TGTGCCTGGAGTGCCACCTACAATGAGCAGTTCTTC
NA	TRBJ2-1	TRBV5-5	NA	CASSSKLLDNEQFF	TGTGCCAGCAGCTCAAAGTTGTTAGACAATGAGCAGTTCTTC
TRBD1	TRBJ1-1	TRBV27	NA	CASSRTGIIEAFF	TGTGCCAGCAGTCGGACAGGGATCATTGAAGCTTTCTTT
NA	TRBJ2-2	TRBV3-1/TRBV3-2	NA	CASSQGGARSTGELFF	TGTGCCAGCAGCCAAGGAGGCGCCCGCAGCACCGGGGAGCTGTTTTTT
NA	TRBJ2-7	TRBV7-6	NA	CASSPTGTLEQYF	TGTGCCAGCAGCCCCACAGGGACCCTCGAGCAGTACTTC
TRBD2	TRBJ2-3	TRBV7-8	NA	CASSSRLAGGMPDTQYF	TGTGCCAGCAGCTCCAGACTAGCGGGGGGGATGCCAGATACGCAGTATTTT
TRBD1	TRBJ2-2	TRBV9	NA	CASSLGGQGGAGELFF	TGTGCCAGCAGCCTAGGGGGACAGGGGGGAGCCGGGGAGCTGTTTTTT
TRBD1	TRBJ2-2	TRBV7-9	NA	CASSATGAMQGGELFF	TGTGCCAGCAGCGCGACAGGGGCTATGCAGGGCGGGGAGCTGTTTTTT
NA	TRBJ1-2	TRBV5-8	few	CASSPPRGNGYTF	TGTGCCAGCAGCCCCCCCCGGGGTAATGGCTACACCTTC
NA	TRBJ1-1	TRBV10-1	once	CASSPGQNTEAFF	TGCGCCAGCAGCCCGGGACAGAACACTGAAGCTTTCTTT
TRBD2	TRBJ2-2	TRBV11-3	NA	CASSLLGGGTGELFF	TGTGCCAGCAGCTTATTGGGGGGAGGGACCGGGGAGCTGTTTTTT
TRBD2	TRBJ2-2	TRBV6-1	NA	CASSELAGGQTGELFF	TGTGCCAGCAGTGAGTTAGCGGGGGGGCAGACCGGGGAGCTGTTTTTT
TRBD1	TRBJ2-2	TRBV6-5	NA	CARGDSNTGELFF	TGTGCCAGGGGGGACAGCAACACCGGGGAGCTGTTTTTT
TRBD1	TRBJ1-3	TRBV2	NA	CASSPGGYAGNTIYF	TGTGCCAGCAGTCCAGGGGGTTACGCTGGAAACACCATATATTTT
NA	TRBJ2-1	TRBV10-3	NA	CAISESVSEQFF	TGTGCCATCAGTGAGTCAGTGAGTGAGCAGTTCTTC
NA	TRBJ2-3	TRBV30	once	CASDPGTWGLTDTQYF	TGTGCCTCAGACCCCGGTACGTGGGGCCTCACAGATACGCAGTATTTT
TRBD2	TRBJ2-5	TRBV11-2	NA	CASSSLAGVQETQYF	TGTGCCAGCAGCTCGCTAGCGGGGGTACAAGAGACCCAGTACTTC